This T cell receptor (beta chain) was captured in a study of regulatory T cells in long-lasting Graves disease. Many counts were recorded for this clonotype. Its antigen is unknown. According to the study, TCR beta libraries were built with iRepertoire HTBI primers and CDR3-region Arm-PCR. One entry per CDR3 protein, called by TCRdb with MiXCR from the multiplex PCR reads. The sample has hundreds of thousands of distinct CDR3 sequences, 15% to 20% seen once. Stated time point: newly diagnosed GD, antithyroid drugs for less than 3 months. Researchers made the TCR library from RNA that was extracted from PBMCs. Regarding the study as a whole: Persistent disease exhibited a predilection for TRBV28, TRBJ1-2 and TRBJ2-5.

V lost 3 bases and J 5 bases, leaving 11 bases between the germline ends. This CDR3 spans 14 amino acids. Germline lookup yields CDR1 MDHEN and CDR2 SYDVKM. These data also formed part of another study, on T cells in Graves' hyperthyroidism and ophthalmopathy.

This clonotype was sampled from a man aged 35-49 years with Graves disease. The material was peripheral blood mononuclear cells (PBMCs), obtained at new diagnosis, from a patient treated with antithyroid drugs. This chain links TRBV28 with TRBJ1-5, with D perhaps TRBD1 (5 bases). The CDR3 sequence is CASSLGREYQPQHF. The CDR3 region has the DNA TGTGCCAGCAGTTTGGGCAGGGAGTATCAGCCCCAGCATTTT. The full variable domain, completed using reference TRBV28 and TRBJ1-5, is DVKVTQSSRYLVKRTGEKVFLECVQDMDHENMFWYRQDPGLGLRLIYFSYDVKMKEKGDIPEGYSVSREKKERFSLILESASTNQTSMYLCASSLGREYQPQHFGDGTRLSIL.